These 14 T cell receptor beta chains were sequenced from one sample in a study of T cells in Graves' hyperthyroidism and ophthalmopathy. RNA transcripts yielded amplified TCR beta CDR3 regions. First-round RT-PCR of the TCR CDR3 relied on the HTBI primer set. TCRdb recomputed calls from the multiplex PCR reads with MiXCR, one row per CDR3 protein. The table lists 300,000 to 500,000 distinct CDR3 sequences, over 12% of them singletons. The sample taken for sequencing was blood. The origin of the receptors is a man aged 45 to 65 with Graves' ophthalmopathy.

This clonotype appeared many times. In nucleotides, the CDR3 is TGTGCCAGCAGCCAAGGTGTAGTAGGAAGTCAGCCCCAGCATTTT. Its translation is CASSQGVVGSQPQHF. The chain carries TRBV4-2 and TRBJ1-5; no reliable D call. The CDR3 has 15 residues. Germline V CDR1 and CDR2: LGHNA, YNFKEQ. Trimming took off 1 base at V and 6 bases at J, with 13 bases between the two ends.

At least ten counts were recorded for this clonotype. This chain joins TRBV3-1 and TRBJ1-4; D possibly corresponds to TRBD1 (5 bases). This CDR3 has 15 residues. The germline V and J ends were trimmed by 7 bases and 8 bases, with 20 bases remaining between them. The germline CDR1 and CDR2 sequences are LGHDT and YNNKEL (reference sequence). CDR3 sequence reads: CASTSGYRGAEKLFF. CDR3 nucleotide sequence: TGTGCCAGCACCTCAGGGTACCGCGGGGCAGAAAAACTGTTTTTT. The whole variable domain, filled in from reference TRBV3-1 and TRBJ1-4, reads DTAVSQTPKYLVTQMGNDKSIKCEQNLGHDTMYWYKQDSKKFLKIMFSYNNKELIINETVPNRFSPKSPDKAHLNLHINSLELGDSAVYFCASTSGYRGAEKLFFGSGTQLSVL.

This clonotype was observed a handful of times. CDR3 in DNA: TGTGCCAGTAGTATAGCCGGGAGAAACAATGAGCAGTTCTTC. It specifies CASSIAGRNNEQFF. The chain couples TRBV19 to TRBJ2-1; tentative D call: TRBD2 (6 bases). The V and J ends lost 1 base and 5 bases respectively, with 9 bases between them. The CDR3 contains 14 residues. The germline gives CDR1 LNHDA, CDR2 SQIVND (reference sequence).

This clonotype was recorded at least ten times. This sequence joins TRBV30 and TRBJ1-1; TRBD1 matches at 9 bases. This CDR3 contains 16 residues. V lost 3 bases to trimming and J lost 2 bases; unmatched junction nucleotides: 10. The germline V gene encodes CDR1 GTSNPN and CDR2 SVGIG (reference sequence). The DNA of the CDR3 is TGTGCCTGGAGCAATCCGGACAGGGGATTCAACACTGAAGCTTTCTTT. Translation: CAWSNPDRGFNTEAFF.

This clonotype has ten or more counts. This chain joins TRBV27 and TRBJ2-3, with TRBD2 as a possible D gene (6 bases). CDR3 length: 15 residues. Germline V gene lookup returns CDR1 MNHEY and CDR2 SMNVEV (reference sequence). Trimming stripped 3 bases from V and 0 bases from J, with 10 bases between. The CDR3 DNA sequence: TGTGCCAGCAGTTTCCGGGAGAAAAGCACAGATACGCAGTATTTT. It yields the protein CASSFREKSTDTQYF.

This clonotype was observed at least ten times. This chain uses TRBV4-2 with TRBJ2-3, with unresolved D. The CDR3 length is 13 residues. V was shortened by 4 bases and J by 7 bases, with 12 bases between the two germline ends. In germline, CDR1 is LGHNA, CDR2 YNFKEQ. The CDR3 coding sequence is TGTGCCAGCAGCCCAATAAGCGAAAATACGCAGTATTTT. It codes for CASSPISENTQYF.

This clonotype was counted a few times. The rearrangement joins TRBV24-1 to TRBJ2-2; 10 bases map to TRBD2. The CDR3 has 15 amino acids. Per the germline V gene, CDR1 is KGHDR and CDR2 is SFDVKD. The ends lost 7 bases at V and 7 bases at J; junction bases unmatched: 8. CDR3 nucleotide sequence: TGTGCCACCAGAACCTCCCCTAGCGGGAGCGGGGAGCTGTTTTTT. This encodes CATRTSPSGSGELFF.

The gene calls are TRBV20-1 and TRBJ2-7, with D hard to call. The CDR3 sequence is 15 residues long. Germline V gene data show CDR1 as DFQATT and CDR2 as SNEGSKA (reference sequence). Deletions cut 0 bases from V and 1 base from J, with 13 bases between. CDR3 protein: CSARDSQAPSYEQYF. The CDR3 nucleotides are TGCAGTGCTAGAGATTCTCAGGCCCCGTCCTACGAGCAGTACTTC.

At least ten counts were recorded for this clonotype. The rearrangement uses TRBV29-1 and TRBJ1-1, with no clear D. Germline V gene data show CDR1 as SQVTM and CDR2 as ANQGSEA. This CDR3 is 11 amino acids long. Between the trimmed V and J ends, which lost 2 bases and 8 bases, there was a span of 9 bases. CDR3 sequence: CSVEPGLEAFF. In nucleotides, the CDR3 is TGCAGCGTTGAACCGGGTCTCGAAGCTTTCTTT. The full variable domain, rest sourced from reference TRBV29-1 and TRBJ1-1, is SAVISQKPSRDICQRGTSLTIQCQVDSQVTMMFWYRQQPGQSLTLIATANQGSEATYESGFVIDKFPISRPNLTFSTLTVSNMSPEDSSIYLCSVEPGLEAFFGQGTRLTVV.

This clonotype was seen a few times. The V and J genes are TRBV19 and TRBJ2-4; no definite D call. The V and J ends lost 4 bases and 3 bases respectively, with 7 bases between them. The CDR3 covers 13 residues. Germline V gives CDR1 LNHDA, CDR2 SQIVND (reference sequence). CDR3 region: CASSTQHKNIQYF. In DNA, the CDR3 is TGTGCCAGTAGTACGCAGCACAAAAACATTCAGTACTTC.

This clonotype was counted ten times or more. This sequence joins TRBV11-2 and TRBJ2-1, with 7 bases that match TRBD2. V was clipped by 1 base and J by 3 bases; unmatched bases: 3. This CDR3 contains 15 residues. Germline V gene data show CDR1 as SGHAT and CDR2 as FQNNGV. The CDR3 loop reads CASSLGGSFYNEQFF. The CDR3 DNA reads TGTGCCAGCAGCTTAGGCGGGAGTTTCTACAATGAGCAGTTCTTC.

This clonotype was observed many times. This chain connects TRBV2 to TRBJ2-3; TRBD2 agrees at 14 bases. CDR1 is SNHLY, CDR2 FYNNEI, per germline. Trimming cost V 6 bases and J 1 base; bases outside gene matches: 12. The CDR3 is 19 residues long. CDR3: CASRYQLPGLAGGTDTQYF. The CDR3 nucleotides are TGTGCCAGCAGATACCAACTTCCGGGACTAGCGGGAGGCACAGATACGCAGTATTTT.

This clonotype occurred many times. V gene TRBV12-3 or TRBV12-4 combines with J gene TRBJ2-5; 8 positions match TRBD2. V lost 6 bases to trimming and J lost 5 bases; unmatched junction nucleotides: 5. The CDR3 sequence is 13 residues long. The DNA of the CDR3 is TGTGCCAGCAGCATACTAGCGGCGGAGACCCAGTACTTC. It translates to CASSILAAETQYF.

This clonotype was counted many times. This rearrangement joins TRBV12-3 or TRBV12-4 to TRBJ1-1; tentative D call: TRBD1 (5 bases). This CDR3 has 14 amino acids. With 6 bases removed from V and 0 bases from J, the gap between germline ends came to 11 bases. As DNA, the CDR3 is TGTGCCAGCAGGACTCTACAGGTGAACACTGAAGCTTTCTTT. Protein: CASRTLQVNTEAFF.